This T cell receptor (beta chain) was sequenced in a study of cytomegalovirus exposure and HLA in healthy donors. 13 Jbeta primers and 60 Vbeta primers were used for the PCR. This table comes from immunoSEQ multiplex PCR, and its TCRdb copy is limited to in-frame clones, with some not included. The profile shows about 150,000 clones, roughly 75% of them singletons. The CDR3 consists of 13 residues. The V and J ends lost 7 bases and 4 bases respectively, with 11 bases between them. CDR1 is MNHNY and CDR2 is SVGAGI in the germline V gene (reference sequence). Overall study results and limits: Researchers reportedly found TCR beta sequences accurately predicted most subjects' HLA-A and HLA-B alleles. The classifier was said to identify cytomegalovirus status with high specificity and sensitivity. TCR beta chains numbering approximately 150 were designated cytomegalovirus-associated.

In regard to this clone: The antigen is not known.

The material sequenced was PBMCs. The genes are TRBV6-6 and TRBJ1-5; D uncertain. The receptor was derived from a woman in her 50s in good health and CMV-seropositive. The CDR3 protein is CASTPGANQPQHF. CDR3 in DNA: TGTGCCAGCACCCCTGGTGCGAATCAGCCCCAGCATTTT.